This TCR beta chain was obtained from a study of blood T cell repertoires in COVID-19. Overall study context: Collection of acute and convalescent COVID-19 samples took place in the United States, Italy and Spain.

Losses at the gene ends were 3 bases for V and 7 bases for J; bases not matched to a gene: 16. Germline V gene data show CDR1 as LNHDA and CDR2 as SQIVND (reference sequence). This CDR3 comprises 17 residues. This table comes from immunoSEQ multiplex PCR, and its TCRdb copy is limited to in-frame clones, with some not included. The sample records roughly 260,000 clones, more than 85% being singletons. The sequencing input was peripheral blood. This sequence joins TRBV19 and TRBJ1-2; 8 bases map to TRBD1. This TCR derives from a person aged 18 to 30 with COVID-19, enrolled during active disease. CDR3 residues: CASSISSIGRGLGGYTF. The CDR3 DNA reads as TGTGCCAGTAGTATTTCTTCCATCGGCAGGGGGCTCGGTGGCTACACCTTC.